The clone carrying this TCR beta chain was recorded many times. Its target is not known. The data belong to a study of early T cells in non-severe SARS-CoV-2 infection. In the study overall: Unsorted whole blood bulk RNA was sequenced, with unpaired chains.

Overall study results and limits: VDJdb matching favored anti-spike CD8 responses, missing private and CD4 specificities.

MiXCR was run by TCRdb on the 5' RACE reads, yielding one entry per CDR3 protein. The profile shows tens of thousands of distinct CDR3 sequences, 4.5% of them singletons. CDR3 length: 15 amino acids. After removal of 2 bases from V and 2 bases from J, the junction contained 4 bases not matched to a gene. The sequenced material came from whole blood. The rearrangement uses TRBV12-3 or TRBV12-4 and TRBJ2-7, with TRBD2 matching over 9 bases. This receptor was taken from an adult who was a healthcare worker with PCR-confirmed SARS-CoV-2 infection or an uninfected control (not recorded which). The CDR3 protein is CASSLRLADAYEQYF. Here the CDR3 DNA reads TGTGCCAGCAGTTTAAGACTAGCGGATGCCTACGAGCAGTACTTC.